This T cell receptor beta chain derives from a study of T cell responses to AZD1222 COVID-19 vaccine (dated by TCRdb to the early 2020s). About the investigation overall: AZD1222 recipients whose second dose came at about 4 weeks and those whose second dose came at about 12 weeks were combined into one group, since spike-specific TCR depth and breadth did not differ between the two schedules. TCR sequencing covered more than 230 trial participants: 200 to 220 given two doses of AZD1222 and 26 given two doses of MenACWY control vaccine. Trial participants were enrolled into age subgroups of 18-55, 56-69 and 70-plus years, which contained 148, 28 and 57 TCR-sequenced participants, respectively. Broader findings and caveats from the paper: Participants were mostly white British and included more females than males, and it was suggested by the authors that clonal diversity may have been underestimated. The whole spike protein was spanned by vaccine-associated CD4 TCRs, and dominant responses were seen in regions 160-218 and 743-854. After two AZD1222 doses, both the breadth and the depth of spike-specific TCRs were significantly higher than at day 0 and than in MenACWY recipients. Only five or six AZD1222 recipients were SARS-CoV-2 seropositive at baseline, limiting conclusions about previously exposed vaccinees. Because no day 14 peak-response samples were available, repertoires were characterized only after the peak T cell response. Reportedly, almost half of the unique spike-specific TCRs recognized epitopes lying outside the regions that are mutated in the B.1.351 and B.1.1.7 variants. The 56-69-year group was small, and its depth increase did not reach significance, likely because of low power.

The junction carries 5 bases between V and J, which are trimmed by 3 bases and 5 bases respectively. The CDR3 sequence holds 13 residues, the cysteine and phenylalanine included. Only CDR3 DNA remains: 39 bases, in frame from the first base. The germline V gene encodes CDR1 MNHEY and CDR2 SVGEGT. The CDR3 regions of human TCRbeta chains were analyzed by immunosequencing. As for how the authors treated the data: TCRs in the repertoires were compared against a reference library of SARS-CoV-2-specific TCRs that had been generated with the MIRA antigen-specificity platform. Breadth was defined as the fraction of unique TCRs that were SARS-CoV-2-associated, and depth was defined as the fraction of total T cells that were SARS-CoV-2-associated. Using the MIRA data, every spike-specific TCR was mapped to the spike region that the TCR reacted to and assigned to either a CD4 or a CD8 class. Log10-transformed breadth and depth values were compared by one-way ANOVA with Sidak's multiple comparisons tests. Drawn from immuneACCESS, this table holds only the in-frame rearrangements with V and J called that TCRdb kept. Clones are partly lost; checked studies trace under half to an unresolved V gene and leave the rest unexplained. V and J calls and clone size follow that table, whereas D and trimming were derived from the DNA. The table for this sample lists roughly 100,000 clones; approximately 84% of them were counted only once. The ten largest clones add up to about 18% of the sample.

In the paper's terms, the time point label means: baseline before first vaccination. Vaccinee samples came from UK trials COV001 and COV002, including a single-blind randomized controlled phase 2/3 trial of AZD1222 (ChAdOx1 nCoV-19) in healthy adults. For TCRbeta chain sequencing, PBMC samples were collected from trial participants at day 0 and at day 28 after the second dose. This clone was seen more than once but under ten times. The target of this receptor is not known. Base qualities are not provided; no much larger clone lies one nucleotide away. Other DNA sequences in the sample encode the same CDR3.

The source of this sequence is an adult in good health. The chain is assembled from TRBV6-2 or TRBV6-3 and TRBJ1-6, with no confidently assigned D gene. The sample in question was peripheral blood, obtained on day 0 of AZD1222 vaccination. The encoded CDR3 is CASSYWDNSPLHF. The nucleotides read TGTGCCAGCAGTTATTGGGATAATTCACCCCTCCACTTT.